This entry concerns a single TCR beta chain. Its antigen is still unknown. The sample comes from a study of T-cell memory formation after mild COVID-19. For the study at large: Across donors, TCR clusters were largely donor specific.

Findings of the study overall: The CD4+ clones that contracted clustered mainly within CM and EM, and the CD8+ clones concentrated in EMRA. There were some responding clones in pre-infection memory, which suggested that cross-reactive memory had joined.

Germline lookup yields CDR1 SEHNR and CDR2 FQNEAQ (reference sequence). V dropped 5 bases and J dropped 4; count of bases not matched to a gene: 8. The CDR3 is 16 residues long. Constant-segment primers and 5'RACE yielded cDNA libraries for TCR alpha and TCR beta, each carrying sample barcodes and UMIs. TCRdb redid the calling of the 5' RACE reads with MiXCR, one entry per CDR3 protein. Here the sample spans 350,000 or so distinct CDR3 sequences, 20% to 25% being singletons. The chain uses TRBV7-9 and TRBJ2-2; 9 nucleotides agree with TRBD1. Sequencing input: PBMCs or a T cell subset sorted from them (not recorded which). This sequence originates from an adult woman who had mild COVID-19 (a few samples of this study predate the infection). Cell type and time point are not known. The CDR3 region is CASSNRDRDSTGELFF. CDR3 coding DNA: TGTGCCAGCAGCAACCGGGACAGGGACTCCACCGGGGAGCTGTTTTTT. Supplemented by reference TRBV7-9 and TRBJ2-2, the full variable domain reads DTGVSQNPRHKITKRGQNVTFRCDPISEHNRLYWYRQTLGQGPEFLTYFQNEAQLEKSRLLSDRFSAERPKGSFSTLEIQRTEQGDSAMYLCASSNRDRDSTGELFFGEGSRLTVL.